These 3 T cell receptor beta chains originate from one sample sequenced in a study of blood T cell repertoires in COVID-19. The data were produced by immunoSEQ multiplex PCR, yet TCRdb's version contains in-frame clones alone and is incomplete. Among about 400,000 clones, 89% were seen once, and the ten largest hold 1.5% to 2%. Material for sequencing was PBMCs or T cells enriched from blood (not recorded which). These receptors originate from a woman in her 30s who had recovered from COVID-19.

V usage is TRBV10-3 and J usage is TRBJ2-5, with 12 bases that match TRBD2. The V gene end was trimmed by 7 bases and the J gene end by 2 bases; junction bases not matched to a gene: 8. The CDR3 runs 16 residues. Germline V CDR1 and CDR2: ENHRY, SYGVKD. As DNA, the CDR3 is TGTGCCATCACCGATCTAGCGGGAGGGGGGCAAGAGACCCAGTACTTC. It specifies CAITDLAGGGQETQYF.

This chain joins TRBV2 and TRBJ2-7; possible D gene TRBD2, 7 bases. Germline loops: CDR1 SNHLY, CDR2 FYNNEI. CDR3 length: 13 amino acids. V shed 8 bases and J shed 3 bases, with 14 bases lying between them. The CDR3 region is CASGREGGYEQYF. In DNA, the CDR3 is TGTGCCAGCGGGAGGGAGGGGGGCTACGAGCAGTACTTC.

This sequence joins TRBV7-2 and TRBJ2-5; D might be TRBD1 (5 bases). Germline CDR1 and CDR2: SGHTA and FQGNSA. Between the trimmed V and J ends, which lost 0 bases and 4 bases, there was a span of 12 bases. The CDR3 is 15 amino acids. CDR3 coding DNA: TGTGCCAGCAGCTTAGCGTCACTCAGGGTAGAGACCCAGTACTTC. Encoded protein: CASSLASLRVETQYF.